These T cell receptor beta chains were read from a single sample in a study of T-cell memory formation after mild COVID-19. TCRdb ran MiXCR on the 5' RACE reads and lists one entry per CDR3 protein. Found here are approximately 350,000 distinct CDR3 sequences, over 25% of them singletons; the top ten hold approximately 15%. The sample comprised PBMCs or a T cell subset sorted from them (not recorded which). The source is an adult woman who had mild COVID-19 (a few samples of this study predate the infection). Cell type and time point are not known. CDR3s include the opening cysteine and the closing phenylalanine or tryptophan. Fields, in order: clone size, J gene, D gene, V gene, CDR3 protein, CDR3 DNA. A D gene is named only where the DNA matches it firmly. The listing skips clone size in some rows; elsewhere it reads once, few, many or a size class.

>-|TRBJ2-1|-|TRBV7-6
CASSPWASRSTYEQFF
TGTGCCAGCAGCCCGTGGGCCTCGCGGTCAACATATGAGCAGTTCTTC
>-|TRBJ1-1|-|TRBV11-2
CASGPGPFLGAFF
TGTGCCAGCGGCCCGGGGCCTTTTCTGGGAGCTTTCTTT
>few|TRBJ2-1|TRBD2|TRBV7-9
CASSPGGLAGGMSSYNEQFF
TGTGCCAGCAGCCCCGGGGGACTAGCGGGGGGAATGAGCTCCTACAATGAGCAGTTCTTC
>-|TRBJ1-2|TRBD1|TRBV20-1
CSARDPRGTAHGYTF
TGCAGTGCTAGAGATCCACGAGGGACAGCTCATGGCTACACCTTC
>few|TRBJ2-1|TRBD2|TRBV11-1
CASSLGLAGLLGQFF
TGTGCCAGCAGCTTAGGGCTAGCGGGATTGTTGGGGCAGTTCTTC
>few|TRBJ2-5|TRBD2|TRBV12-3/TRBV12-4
CASSLRGLTSRKETQYF
TGTGCCAGCAGTTTAAGAGGATTGACTAGCAGAAAAGAGACCCAGTACTTC
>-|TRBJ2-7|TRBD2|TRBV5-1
CASSSLAGQLYEQYF
TGCGCCAGCAGCTCACTAGCGGGTCAGCTTTACGAGCAGTACTTC
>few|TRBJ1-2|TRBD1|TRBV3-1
CASSQAGTGYGYTF
TGTGCCAGCAGTCAAGCCGGGACAGGCTATGGCTACACCTTC
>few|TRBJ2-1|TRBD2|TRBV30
CAWSDKLAGGPSNEQFF
TGTGCCTGGAGTGATAAACTAGCGGGAGGGCCTAGTAATGAGCAGTTCTTC
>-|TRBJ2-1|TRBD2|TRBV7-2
CASPLRGTSGRNEQFF
TGTGCCAGCCCCCTCCGAGGGACTAGCGGGAGAAATGAGCAGTTCTTC
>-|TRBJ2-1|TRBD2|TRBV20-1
CSAPIAGGPYNEQFF
TGCAGTGCTCCTATAGCGGGAGGGCCGTACAATGAGCAGTTCTTC
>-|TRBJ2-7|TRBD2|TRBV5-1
CASSQLAGPAGSRGQYF
TGCGCCAGCAGCCAACTAGCGGGCCCCGCGGGGTCTCGGGGGCAGTACTTC